Listed below are T cell receptor beta chains from one sample, sequenced in a study of shared clonotypes between healthy human individuals. Sequencing used immunoSEQ multiplex PCR; TCRdb keeps in-frame clones, though not all of them. Of 2 million to 3 million clones listed, 93% are singletons. Sequencing was done on a sample of naive CD4+ T cells from PBMCs. The receptors derive from a man aged 18 to 29 in good health. Some clones in this sample may be carry-over from other donors' samples. The CDR3 runs from the conserved cysteine through the conserved F or W. The D gene is left open where the match is weak. Only some rows state a clone size, as once, few, many or a class for expanded clones.

TRBD2,TRBV4-3,.,TRBJ2-7,CASSQVASGPYEQYF,TGCGCCAGCAGCCAAGTGGCTAGCGGCCCCTACGAGCAGTACTTC
.,TRBV9,.,TRBJ2-1,CASSFRVAEPYNEQFF,TGTGCCAGCAGCTTCCGAGTAGCGGAACCCTACAATGAGCAGTTCTTC
.,TRBV15,.,TRBJ1-1,CATSSWGRMNTEAFF,TGTGCCACCAGCAGTTGGGGCAGAATGAACACTGAAGCTTTCTTT
.,TRBV19,.,TRBJ2-7,CASSIGSQGIEQYF,TGTGCCAGTAGTATAGGGTCCCAGGGTATCGAGCAGTACTTC
.,TRBV6-5,.,TRBJ2-1,CASSALVPVTNEQFF,TGTGCCAGCAGTGCGCTAGTTCCGGTTACCAATGAGCAGTTCTTC
TRBD1,TRBV5-4,.,TRBJ1-1,CASSPGQGQFSEAFF,TGTGCCAGCAGCCCAGGACAGGGGCAATTTTCTGAAGCTTTCTTT
.,TRBV30,.,TRBJ2-2,CAWSVKLGGAGELFF,TGTGCCTGGAGTGTAAAACTCGGAGGGGCCGGGGAGCTGTTTTTT
.,TRBV10-3,.,TRBJ1-2,CAIVGGRGNGYTF,TGTGCCATCGTTGGAGGGCGAGGGAATGGCTACACCTTC
TRBD2,TRBV5-1,.,TRBJ2-2,CASSFLAGVDGELFF,TGCGCCAGCAGCTTTCTAGCGGGAGTGGACGGGGAGCTGTTTTTT
TRBD2,TRBV7-2,.,TRBJ2-2,CASSPQTSFTGELFF,TGTGCCAGCAGCCCCCAGACTAGCTTTACCGGGGAGCTGTTTTTT
TRBD1,TRBV30,once,TRBJ2-2,CAWSPGQGFTGELFF,TGTGCCTGGAGCCCGGGACAGGGTTTCACCGGGGAGCTGTTTTTT
TRBD2,TRBV5-1,once,TRBJ2-5,CASSFGGAQETQYF,TGCGCCAGCAGCTTCGGGGGGGCCCAAGAGACCCAGTACTTC
.,TRBV6-1,.,TRBJ2-7,CASSETGNYEQYF,TGTGCCAGCAGTGAAACGGGCAACTACGAGCAGTACTTC
.,TRBV27,.,TRBJ2-7,CASSLRQSYEQYF,TGTGCCAGCAGTTTAAGGCAGAGCTACGAGCAGTACTTC
.,TRBV14,.,TRBJ1-1,CASSLDEQLPEAFF,TGTGCCAGCAGCCTGGATGAGCAGTTGCCTGAAGCTTTCTTT
.,TRBV5-1,.,TRBJ1-4,CASSLGGASEKLFF,TGCGCCAGCAGCTTGGGGGGGGCGAGTGAAAAACTGTTTTTT
.,TRBV5-1,.,TRBJ2-6,CASSNQGPNSGANVLTF,TGCGCCAGCAGCAACCAGGGTCCAAACTCTGGGGCCAACGTCCTGACTTTC
TRBD2,TRBV6-4,.,TRBJ2-7,CASRELALSSYEQYF,TGTGCCAGCAGGGAACTAGCGTTAAGCTCCTACGAGCAGTACTTC
.,TRBV5-4,.,TRBJ1-4,CASSLVGPGGEKLFF,TGTGCCAGCAGCTTGGTCGGCCCGGGGGGTGAAAAACTGTTTTTT
.,TRBV27,.,TRBJ1-4,CASSPRWQFNEKLFF,TGTGCCAGCAGTCCTCGGTGGCAGTTTAATGAAAAACTGTTTTTT
TRBD1,TRBV7-2,.,TRBJ2-7,CASSLLSGTAPYEQYF,TGTGCCAGCAGCTTACTATCGGGGACAGCTCCTTACGAGCAGTACTTC
.,TRBV6-5,.,TRBJ2-3,CASSYGDGSTDTQYF,TGTGCCAGCAGTTATGGCGACGGTAGCACAGATACGCAGTATTTT
.,TRBV30,few,TRBJ1-1,CAWIPSMNTEAFF,TGTGCCTGGATCCCATCCATGAACACTGAAGCTTTCTTT
.,TRBV7-9,.,TRBJ2-5,CASSLAPTGVETQYF,TGTGCCAGCAGCTTAGCGCCGACCGGGGTAGAGACCCAGTACTTC
TRBD1,TRBV4-1,.,TRBJ1-3,CASSQPGTGNGNTIYF,TGCGCCAGCAGCCAGCCAGGGACAGGGAATGGAAACACCATATATTTT
TRBD2,TRBV7-2,.,TRBJ2-7,CASCAAGGPTAYEQYF,TGTGCCAGCTGCGCAGCGGGAGGACCTACGGCCTACGAGCAGTACTTC
.,TRBV5-1,.,TRBJ1-1,CASSLGGTHRGTEAFF,TGCGCCAGCAGCTTGGGGGGCACCCACCGGGGCACTGAAGCTTTCTTT
TRBD1,TRBV4-3,.,TRBJ1-3,CASSQGQGADTIYF,TGCGCCAGCAGCCAAGGACAGGGGGCTGACACCATATATTTT
.,TRBV4-2,.,TRBJ1-5,CASSQGEASNQPQHF,TGTGCCAGCAGCCAAGGGGAGGCTAGCAATCAGCCCCAGCATTTT
TRBD2,TRBV4-2,.,TRBJ2-1,CASSRGTNNEQFF,TGTGCCAGCAGCCGAGGGACTAACAATGAGCAGTTCTTC
TRBD2,TRBV6-1,.,TRBJ2-1,CASSAGTSGRNEQFF,TGTGCCAGCAGTGCCGGGACTAGCGGGAGAAATGAGCAGTTCTTC
.,TRBV30,.,TRBJ1-1,CAWSGTVRTEAFF,TGTGCCTGGAGTGGAACAGTGCGCACTGAAGCTTTCTTT
.,TRBV6-1,.,TRBJ2-7,CASSEAGGDIYEQYF,TGTGCCAGCAGTGAAGCTGGGGGGGACATCTACGAGCAGTACTTC
.,TRBV28,.,TRBJ1-2,CASTPWTLNYGYTF,TGTGCCAGCACTCCATGGACACTAAACTATGGCTACACCTTC
.,TRBV2,.,TRBJ1-5,CASSDRGYSNQPQHF,TGTGCCAGCAGTGATCGGGGATATAGCAATCAGCCCCAGCATTTT
.,TRBV6-1,once,TRBJ1-5,CASSELSDQPQHF,TGTGCCAGCAGTGAACTCTCCGATCAGCCCCAGCATTTT
TRBD2,TRBV10-3,.,TRBJ2-7,CAINQASGSVYEQYF,TGTGCCATCAACCAAGCTAGCGGGAGCGTGTACGAGCAGTACTTC
.,TRBV5-4,.,TRBJ1-2,CASSLAGTPWYGYTF,TGTGCCAGCAGCTTGGCCGGGACCCCGTGGTATGGCTACACCTTC
.,TRBV14,.,TRBJ2-5,CASSLLPTGTQYF,TGTGCCAGCAGCCTACTCCCGACTGGGACCCAGTACTTC
.,TRBV27,.,TRBJ1-1,CASSSWVNTEAFF,TGTGCCAGCAGTTCATGGGTGAACACTGAAGCTTTCTTT
TRBD1,TRBV5-1,.,TRBJ1-2,CASSLERGQSYGYTF,TGCGCCAGCAGCTTGGAGAGGGGGCAATCCTATGGCTACACCTTC
TRBD2,TRBV27,.,TRBJ2-1,CASSSFGSGTSVSDEQFF,TGTGCCAGCAGTTCTTTCGGTAGCGGGACTAGTGTATCGGATGAGCAGTTCTTC
.,TRBV6-6,.,TRBJ1-5,CASSRGATNQPQHF,TGTGCCAGCAGTAGGGGGGCTACCAATCAGCCCCAGCATTTT
.,TRBV25-1,.,TRBJ1-3,CASRDVGGNTIYF,TGTGCCAGCAGGGATGTCGGCGGAAACACCATATATTTT
.,TRBV18,.,TRBJ2-1,CASSPGVTGNFNEQFF,TGTGCCAGCTCACCGGGAGTAACAGGGAACTTCAATGAGCAGTTCTTC
.,TRBV5-1,.,TRBJ2-1,CASSLVVGGNEQFF,TGCGCCAGCAGCTTGGTCGTCGGGGGCAATGAGCAGTTCTTC
TRBD2,TRBV7-9,.,TRBJ2-5,CASSLALAGGIKETQYF,TGTGCCAGCAGCTTAGCGCTGGCGGGAGGGATAAAAGAGACCCAGTACTTC
TRBD2,TRBV18,.,TRBJ2-1,CASSPTGTSSYTEQFF,TGTGCCAGCTCACCTACCGGGACTAGCTCTTACACTGAGCAGTTCTTC
.,TRBV5-4,.,TRBJ1-1,CASSRGNVWEGTNTEAFF,TGTGCCAGCAGCAGGGGTAATGTTTGGGAGGGAACTAACACTGAAGCTTTCTTT